What follows are 14 T cell receptor beta chains derived from one specimen sequenced in a study of cytomegalovirus exposure and HLA in healthy donors. PCR used 60 Vbeta primers and 13 Jbeta primers. Profiled with immunoSEQ multiplex PCR; TCRdb holds only in-frame clones, not every one. The sample shows over 100,000 clones, approximately 80% of them seen only once. The sample consisted of PBMCs. These receptors were taken from a male donor in good health and CMV-seropositive.

With regard to this clone: Other DNA sequences within the sample encode an identical CDR3. This sequence joins TRBV28 and TRBJ1-5; possible D gene TRBD1, 5 bases. This CDR3 has 12 amino acids. Germline V gives CDR1 MDHEN, CDR2 SYDVKM. V was trimmed by 6 bases and J by 6 bases, leaving 9 bases between them. DNA for the CDR3: TGTGCCAGCAGCCCCGGGGGTCAGCCCCAGCATTTT. Its protein is CASSPGGQPQHF.

This clone was recorded a few times. This rearrangement joins TRBV27 to TRBJ2-6, with D unresolved. The length of the CDR3 is 18 residues. Trimming took 6 bases from V and 0 from J, leaving 18 bases between them. The germline V gene encodes CDR1 MNHEY and CDR2 SMNVEV (reference sequence). The CDR3 sequence is CASRPARANPSGANVLTF. DNA for the CDR3: TGTGCCAGCAGGCCCGCGAGAGCAAACCCCTCTGGGGCCAACGTCCTGACTTTC.

The gene calls are TRBV15 and TRBJ1-2; D is unresolved. The CDR3 has 15 amino acids. The V end lost 8 bases, the J end lost 0 bases, and 16 bases lay between the germline ends. Germline CDR1 reads LNHNV; CDR2 reads YYDKDF (reference sequence). The CDR3 sequence is CATSGGGLANYGYTF. In nucleotides, the CDR3 is TGTGCCACCTCTGGAGGAGGTTTGGCTAACTATGGCTACACCTTC.

This chain joins TRBV5-4 and TRBJ2-3, with 12 nucleotides matching TRBD2. The CDR3 is 17 residues long. Germline V gene data show CDR1 as SGHNT and CDR2 as YYREEE (reference sequence). The trim removed 4 bases at V and 4 bases at J, leaving 10 bases unmatched. CDR3 DNA sequence: TGTGCCAGCAGCGCCGGACTAGCGGGAAGGTCCCCAGATACGCAGTATTTT. Protein sequence: CASSAGLAGRSPDTQYF.

The chain uses TRBV6-6 and TRBJ2-2, with a tentative D call TRBD2 (5 bases). Between the trimmed V and J ends, which lost 10 bases and 4 bases, there was a span of 16 bases. The germline V gene encodes CDR1 MNHNY and CDR2 SVGAGI (reference sequence). The CDR3 has 14 amino acids. This CDR3 is CATAITAGTGELFF. The CDR3 nucleotides read TGTGCCACCGCGATCACGGCGGGCACCGGGGAGCTGTTTTTT.

The rearrangement uses TRBV9 and TRBJ1-1, with D uncertain. The CDR3 has 12 amino acids. The germline V gene has CDR1 SGDLS and CDR2 YYNGEE. Trimming took off 0 bases at V and 7 bases at J, with 7 bases between the two ends. The DNA of the CDR3 is TGTGCCAGCAGCGTAGTTGGTAGTGAAGCTTTCTTT. Protein: CASSVVGSEAFF. Supplemented by reference TRBV9 and TRBJ1-1, the full variable domain reads DSGVTQTPKHLITATGQRVTLRCSPRSGDLSVYWYQQSLDQGLQFLIQYYNGEERAKGNILERFSAQQFPDLHSELNLSSLELGDSALYFCASSVVGSEAFFGQGTRLTVV.

The CDR3 here is CASSLGGRGSYGYTF. CDR3 bases: TGTGCCAGCAGCTTAGGAGGGAGGGGAAGCTATGGCTACACCTTC. The chain links TRBV7-9 to TRBJ1-2, with a possible D match to TRBD1 (5 bases). The CDR3 covers 15 residues. Germline assignment: CDR1 SEHNR and CDR2 FQNEAQ (reference sequence). Trimming removed 1 base at V and 4 bases at J, with 13 bases between. The full variable domain, rest sourced from reference TRBV7-9 and TRBJ1-2, is DTGVSQNPRHKITKRGQNVTFRCDPISEHNRLYWYRQTLGQGPEFLTYFQNEAQLEKSRLLSDRFSAERPKGSFSTLEIQRTEQGDSAMYLCASSLGGRGSYGYTFGSGTRLTVV.

The CDR3 here is CAISESARGAVSSYEQYF. In nucleotides, the CDR3 is TGTGCCATCAGTGAGTCCGCCCGAGGAGCGGTAAGCTCCTACGAGCAGTACTTC. The chain employs TRBV10-3 and TRBJ2-7; D might be TRBD2 (5 bases). V was cut by 0 bases and J by 0 bases, with 18 bases left in between. From germline, CDR1 is ENHRY and CDR2 SYGVKD. The CDR3 runs 18 residues.

In this sample, this clone turned up once. The chain combines TRBV29-1 with TRBJ2-1; 8 bases map to TRBD2. This CDR3 is built from 15 residues. CDR1 and CDR2 from the germline V gene are SQVTM and ANQGSEA. Trimming took 4 bases from V and 5 from J; bases not matched to a gene: 10. DNA for the CDR3: TGCAGCGTTGCAGCGGGGGCCCTCATTGACAATGAGCAGTTCTTC. It specifies CSVAAGALIDNEQFF.

J is TRBJ1-6 and V is TRBV28, with 9 positions matching TRBD1. J lost 8 bases, V lost 6 bases, and 14 bases had no gene match. Germline loops: CDR1 MDHEN, CDR2 SYDVKM. CDR3 length equals 17 residues. Here the CDR3 reads CASSRPWTGAYHSPLHF. The CDR3 DNA sequence: TGTGCCAGCAGCCGACCCTGGACAGGGGCGTATCATTCACCCCTCCACTTT.

The CDR3 loop is CSSREGAYNEQFF. In DNA form, the CDR3 reads TGCAGCTCACGGGAGGGGGCTTACAATGAGCAGTTCTTC. The rearrangement uses TRBV29-1 and TRBJ2-1, with D possibly being TRBD2 (8 bases). The ends were cut back, 8 bases at V and 4 bases at J, with 15 bases in the middle. The CDR3 covers 13 residues. CDR1 SQVTM and CDR2 ANQGSEA come from the germline V gene.

The rearrangement uses TRBV29-1 and TRBJ1-1; D gene unclear. Deletions cut 5 bases from V and 5 bases from J, with 18 bases between. The germline CDR1 and CDR2 sequences are SQVTM and ANQGSEA. The CDR3 is made up of 14 amino acids. CDR3 residues: CSVYIRGTSTEAFF. The CDR3 coding sequence is TGCAGCGTTTACATACGGGGAACGTCGACTGAAGCTTTCTTT.

CDR3 nucleotides: TGTGCCAGCAGCGTAGGTTACGGAGGAGCCGGGGGAAAACTGTTTTTT. It translates to CASSVGYGGAGGKLFF. The chain joins TRBV9 to TRBJ1-4; a weak D match, TRBD1 (5 bases). V was pared by 0 bases and J by 10 bases, with 19 bases between. The CDR3 has 16 amino acids. Germline assignment: CDR1 SGDLS and CDR2 YYNGEE.

As regards this clone: An end of the junction does not agree with germline; a read error may underlie this. The chain couples TRBV7-9 to TRBJ1-2; 7 bases map to TRBD1. Looked up from germline, CDR1 is SEHNR and CDR2 is FQNEAQ (reference sequence). There are 14 residues in the CDR3. The CDR3: CSSSLGQTIYGYTF. CDR3 DNA sequence: TGTTCCAGCAGTTTGGGACAGACGATCTATGGCTACACCTTC.